The entry that follows covers one T cell receptor (beta chain) sequence. Its specificity is not known. The data originate from a study of CD8 T cells in Susac syndrome. An amount of RNA that ranged from roughly 0.45 to 1 ug was reverse transcribed with random hexamers. TCRdb ran MiXCR on the immunoSEQ multiplex PCR reads and lists one entry per CDR3 protein. The sample carries about 200,000 distinct CDR3 sequences, 85% to 95% recorded once. Study-wide results and caveats: The number of individuals included in the study's TCR sequencing and HLA analysis was acknowledged as relatively small.

CDR1 MGHRA and CDR2 YSYEKL come from the germline V gene. The CDR3 has 16 residues. V was trimmed by 3 bases and J by 1 base, leaving 12 bases between them. The source material was CD4+ T cells from PBMCs. The TCR comes from a human donor in good health. V gene TRBV4-1 combines with J gene TRBJ2-2; D may be TRBD2 (6 bases). The CDR3 sequence: CASSQGGGRNTGELFF. The CDR3 DNA reads as TGCGCCAGCAGCCAGGGCGGAGGGCGGAACACCGGGGAGCTGTTTTTT.